This is a list of T cell receptor beta chains from one sample in a study of response to subunit inactivated influenza vaccine. TCRdb re-called the RT-PCR reads through MiXCR, storing one row per CDR3 protein. Seen here are fewer than 650,000 distinct CDR3 sequences, over 10% observed once, and the top ten hold around 13%. The sample here was PBMCs from blood, taken roughly 47 days after vaccination. These receptors were collected from a middle-aged man who received an inactivated influenza vaccine. CDR3s include the opening cysteine and the closing phenylalanine or tryptophan. D genes are given only for firm matches. Expanded clones get a size class; other rows say once, few or many, or leave the size out.

V: TRBV20-1
size: few
D: NA
J: TRBJ2-7
DNA: TGCAGTGCTAGGATTCCTGGGCGGGAATCCTACGAGCAGTACTTC
CDR3: CSARIPGRESYEQYF

V: TRBV20-1
size: many
D: NA
J: TRBJ2-5
DNA: TGCAGTGCTAGCAAGGAGAGGGAGACCCAGTACTTC
CDR3: CSASKERETQYF

V: TRBV4-3
size: once
D: NA
J: TRBJ2-1
DNA: TGCGCCAGCAGCCAAGTTATCTACAATGAGCAGTTCTTC
CDR3: CASSQVIYNEQFF

V: TRBV5-1
size: few
D: TRBD2
J: TRBJ2-5
DNA: TGCGCCAGCAGCTTGGGGCGGCCGACTAGCGGACACCAAGAGACCCAGTACTTC
CDR3: CASSLGRPTSGHQETQYF

V: TRBV7-2
size: NA
D: TRBD2
J: TRBJ2-7
DNA: TGTGCCAGCAGCTCCGGACTAGCGGGAGTGAGGCAGTACTTC
CDR3: CASSSGLAGVRQYF

V: TRBV7-8
size: NA
D: TRBD1
J: TRBJ2-7
DNA: TGTGCCAGCAGCCCGGGACAGGGCGCTTTCTCCTACGAGCAGTACTTC
CDR3: CASSPGQGAFSYEQYF

V: TRBV27
size: NA
D: TRBD1
J: TRBJ1-1
DNA: TGTGCCAGCAGCCAGACAGGGATCCGCACTGAAGCTTTCTTT
CDR3: CASSQTGIRTEAFF

V: TRBV4-1
size: NA
D: NA
J: TRBJ2-5
DNA: TGCGCCAGCAGCCAAGATCCTGCAGGTACAAAGACCCAGTACTTC
CDR3: CASSQDPAGTKTQYF

V: TRBV5-1
size: NA
D: TRBD1
J: TRBJ2-5
DNA: TGCGCCAGCAGCCTCCGGGACAGGGGGCGCGGGACCCAGTACTTC
CDR3: CASSLRDRGRGTQYF

V: TRBV21-1
size: once
D: NA
J: TRBJ1-5
DNA: TGTGCCAGCAGCAAAGCGGGCTCATGCAATCAGCCCCAGCATTTT
CDR3: CASSKAGSCNQPQHF

V: TRBV10-3
size: few
D: NA
J: TRBJ2-5
DNA: TGTGCCATCAGTGAGTTGCCAGACAAAGAGACCCAGTACTTC
CDR3: CAISELPDKETQYF

V: TRBV12-3/TRBV12-4
size: NA
D: NA
J: TRBJ2-3
DNA: TGTGCCAGCAGTTTAGGAAGGGACACAGATACGCAGTATTTT
CDR3: CASSLGRDTDTQYF

V: TRBV20-1
size: once
D: TRBD2
J: TRBJ2-1
DNA: TGCAGTGCTAGAGGCCTCCTAGCGGGAGTTAGGAATGAGCAGTTCTTC
CDR3: CSARGLLAGVRNEQFF

V: TRBV2
size: NA
D: TRBD2
J: TRBJ2-1
DNA: TGTGCCAGCAGTGAGGGACTAGCGGGAGCGGCTGAGCAGTTCTTC
CDR3: CASSEGLAGAAEQFF

V: TRBV18
size: few
D: NA
J: TRBJ2-5
DNA: TGTGCCAGCTCACCACGTCTAGATGAGACCCAGTACTTC
CDR3: CASSPRLDETQYF

V: TRBV20-1
size: many
D: NA
J: TRBJ2-6
DNA: TGCAGTGCTAGAGAGGGGGCGGCCCCGGCCAACGTCCTGACTTTC
CDR3: CSAREGAAPANVLTF

V: TRBV5-4
size: NA
D: NA
J: TRBJ2-1
DNA: TGTGCCAGCAGCACCACCAGCGCCAATAGTTACAATGAGCAGTTCTTC
CDR3: CASSTTSANSYNEQFF

V: TRBV11-2
size: few
D: NA
J: TRBJ2-5
DNA: TGTGCCAGCAGCTTAGAAAACCAAGAGACCCAGTACTTC
CDR3: CASSLENQETQYF

V: TRBV10-3
size: many
D: NA
J: TRBJ2-7
DNA: TGTGCCATCGGACGGGAGTTCTCCTACGAGCAGTACTTC
CDR3: CAIGREFSYEQYF

V: TRBV7-9
size: NA
D: NA
J: TRBJ2-7
DNA: TGTGCCAGCAGCTTAACCGGGACAAAGGTCCACGAGCAGTACTTC
CDR3: CASSLTGTKVHEQYF

V: TRBV7-9
size: NA
D: NA
J: TRBJ2-5
DNA: TGTGCCAGCAGCTTAAGTCAGGGCCAAGAGACCCAGTACTTC
CDR3: CASSLSQGQETQYF

V: TRBV5-1
size: few
D: TRBD2
J: TRBJ2-3
DNA: TGCGCCAGCAGCCCCTTAGCGGGAGGGCCCTCTGTAGATACGCAGTATTTT
CDR3: CASSPLAGGPSVDTQYF

V: TRBV20-1
size: NA
D: TRBD2
J: TRBJ2-1
DNA: TGCAGTGCTAGAAAAGCGGGGGGGATCAATGTTTACAATGAGCAGTTCTTC
CDR3: CSARKAGGINVYNEQFF

V: TRBV11-2
size: few
D: TRBD2
J: TRBJ2-1
DNA: TGTGCCAGCAGCTTAGGAGGTTGGGGACTAGCGGGAGGTTCCTACAATGAGCAGTTCTTC
CDR3: CASSLGGWGLAGGSYNEQFF

V: TRBV3-1
size: NA
D: TRBD1
J: TRBJ1-1
DNA: TGTGCCAGCAGCGATCAGGGGGTAGCAGCTTTCTTT
CDR3: CASSDQGVAAFF

V: TRBV20-1
size: NA
D: TRBD1
J: TRBJ2-1
DNA: TGCAGTGCTGTCGGACAGGGGCGTAATGAGCAGTTCTTC
CDR3: CSAVGQGRNEQFF

V: TRBV7-2
size: NA
D: NA
J: TRBJ2-5
DNA: TGTGCCAGCAGCTTAGCGGGCTTCCAAGAGACCCAGTACTTC
CDR3: CASSLAGFQETQYF

V: TRBV2
size: few
D: TRBD2
J: TRBJ2-1
DNA: TGTGCCAGCAGGAGCGGGGGGGCGTCCTACAATGAGCAGTTCTTC
CDR3: CASRSGGASYNEQFF

V: TRBV29-1
size: few
D: NA
J: TRBJ1-2
DNA: TGCAGCGTTGGAGACAGATATGGCTACACCTTC
CDR3: CSVGDRYGYTF